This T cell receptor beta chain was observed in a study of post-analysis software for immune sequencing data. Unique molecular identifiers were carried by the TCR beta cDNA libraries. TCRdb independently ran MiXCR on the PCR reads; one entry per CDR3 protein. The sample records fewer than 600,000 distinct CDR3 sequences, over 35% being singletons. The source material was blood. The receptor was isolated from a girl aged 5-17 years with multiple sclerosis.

In DNA, the CDR3 is TGTGCCAGCAGTGAACTGAGGCAGCCTAGGGGGACTGAAGCTTTCTTT. Its protein product is CASSELRQPRGTEAFF. This chain uses TRBV2 with TRBJ1-1; D might be TRBD1 (6 bases). In germline, CDR1 is SNHLY, CDR2 FYNNEI. This CDR3 is built from 16 residues. Deletions cut 2 bases from V and 5 bases from J, with 18 bases between. Variable domain in full (rest from reference TRBV2 and TRBJ1-1): EPEVTQTPSHQVTQMGQEVILRCVPISNHLYFYWYRQILGQKVEFLVSFYNNEISEKSEIFDDQFSVERPDGSNFTLKIRSTKLEDSAMYFCASSELRQPRGTEAFFGQGTRLTVV.